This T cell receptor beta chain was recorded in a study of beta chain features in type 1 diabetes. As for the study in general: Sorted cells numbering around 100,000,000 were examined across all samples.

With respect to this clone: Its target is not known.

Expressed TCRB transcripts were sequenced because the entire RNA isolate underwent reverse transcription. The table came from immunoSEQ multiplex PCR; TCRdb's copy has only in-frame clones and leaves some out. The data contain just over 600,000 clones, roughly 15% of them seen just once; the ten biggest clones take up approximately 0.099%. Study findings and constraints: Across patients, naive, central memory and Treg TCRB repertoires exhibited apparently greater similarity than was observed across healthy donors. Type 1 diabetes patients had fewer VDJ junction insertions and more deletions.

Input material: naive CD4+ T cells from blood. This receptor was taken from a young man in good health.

This CDR3 reads CASQGYEQYF. CDR3 bases: TGTGCCAGCCAGGGGTACGAGCAGTACTTC. The chain couples TRBV28 to TRBJ2-7; D is possibly TRBD1 (6 bases). Germline values: CDR1 MDHEN, CDR2 SYDVKM. This CDR3 region has 10 residues. Trimming took 8 bases from V and 4 from J, leaving 6 bases between them.